This is a list of T cell receptor beta chains from one sample in a study of shared clonotypes between healthy human individuals. Repertoires were generated with immunoSEQ multiplex PCR, while TCRdb's copy carries only in-frame clones and drops some. The sample lists fewer than 1.8 million clones, about 98.5% seen once, with over 0.3% in the top ten. The sample was naive CD4+ T cells sorted from blood. The receptors were gathered from a man under 40 in good health. The CDR3 runs from the conserved cysteine through the conserved F or W. A D gene is named only where the DNA matches it firmly. Only part of the rows carry a size: once, few, many, or a class if the clone is expanded.

v_call	d_call	clone_size	j_call	cdr3_length	cdr3_aa	cdr3_nt
TRBV19	.	.	TRBJ2-2	14	CASCRQAYTGELFF	TGTGCCAGTTGTCGACAGGCCTACACCGGGGAGCTGTTTTTT
TRBV7-2	.	.	TRBJ1-1	14	CASSLGAVNTEAFF	TGTGCCAGCAGCTTAGGGGCGGTGAACACTGAAGCTTTCTTT
TRBV5-4	.	.	TRBJ1-4	14	CASSPGAANEKLFF	TGTGCCAGCAGCCCAGGAGCCGCTAATGAAAAACTGTTTTTT
TRBV28	TRBD1	.	TRBJ1-2	14	CASRRTGQSYGYTF	TGTGCCAGCAGACGCACGGGACAGAGCTATGGCTACACCTTC
TRBV7-2	.	.	TRBJ2-1	14	CASSFWRDYNEQFF	TGTGCCAGCAGCTTTTGGCGGGACTACAATGAGCAGTTCTTC
TRBV29-1	.	.	TRBJ2-7	12	CSVAPGDHEQYF	TGCAGCGTTGCCCCCGGGGACCACGAGCAGTACTTC
TRBV18	TRBD2	once	TRBJ2-3	16	CASSPRSGLAADTQYF	TGTGCCAGCTCACCACGGTCGGGACTAGCGGCGGATACGCAGTATTTT
TRBV6-5	.	.	TRBJ1-2	10	CASKGHGYTF	TGTGCCAGCAAAGGTCACGGCTACACCTTC
TRBV5-4	TRBD2	.	TRBJ2-3	17	CASSLPTSGTVTDTQYF	TGTGCCAGCAGCTTACCAACTAGCGGGACGGTCACAGATACGCAGTATTTT
TRBV7-9	.	.	TRBJ2-5	11	CASSPGETQYF	TGTGCCAGCAGCCCAGGGGAGACCCAGTACTTC
TRBV4-3	.	.	TRBJ2-3	13	CASSLGRVDTQYF	TGCGCCAGCAGCCTCGGGAGAGTAGATACGCAGTATTTT
TRBV5-4	.	.	TRBJ2-5	13	CASSLPRAVPQYF	TGTGCCAGCAGCCTCCCCCGGGCGGTTCCCCAGTACTTC
TRBV11-2	TRBD2	.	TRBJ2-7	15	CASSPLSSGSNEQYF	TGTGCCAGCAGCCCCTTGTCTAGCGGGAGTAACGAGCAGTACTTC
TRBV7-9	TRBD1	.	TRBJ1-4	15	CASSSGTGRGEKLFF	TGTGCCAGCAGCTCCGGGACAGGGAGGGGTGAAAAACTGTTTTTT
TRBV19	TRBD2	.	TRBJ2-1	15	CASSVRTSGINEQFF	TGTGCCAGTAGTGTACGGACTAGCGGGATTAATGAGCAGTTCTTC
TRBV9	TRBD2	.	TRBJ2-3	17	CASSVGASGSGTDTQYF	TGTGCCAGCAGCGTAGGGGCTAGCGGGAGTGGAACAGATACGCAGTATTTT
TRBV5-1	TRBD1	.	TRBJ2-5	13	CASTPGQEETQYF	TGCGCCAGCACCCCTGGACAGGAAGAGACCCAGTACTTC
TRBV5-1	.	.	TRBJ2-7	14	CASSREAGAYEQYF	TGCGCCAGCAGCCGGGAGGCAGGGGCCTACGAGCAGTACTTC
TRBV19	TRBD2	.	TRBJ2-1	16	CASSGGSSGSYNEQFF	TGTGCCAGTAGCGGCGGGAGCTCCGGCTCCTACAATGAGCAGTTCTTC
TRBV5-1	.	.	TRBJ1-5	17	CASSYNPVTASNQPQHF	TGCGCCAGCAGTTATAACCCCGTGACAGCAAGCAATCAGCCCCAGCATTTT
TRBV5-4	TRBD2	.	TRBJ2-7	16	CASSLVPAGGIYEQYF	TGTGCCAGCAGCTTGGTGCCAGCGGGAGGAATCTACGAGCAGTACTTC
TRBV7-3	.	.	TRBJ2-1	15	CASSPNPSSYNEQFF	TGTGCCAGCAGCCCAAACCCAAGCTCCTACAATGAGCAGTTCTTC
TRBV15	.	.	TRBJ2-7	15	CATSITGTFSYEQYF	TGTGCCACCAGCATAACCGGGACATTCTCCTACGAGCAGTACTTC
TRBV27	TRBD1	.	TRBJ2-4	14	CASSSQGARNIQYF	TGTGCCAGCAGTTCCCAGGGGGCCAGGAACATTCAGTACTTC
TRBV19	.	.	TRBJ2-7	13	CASSRPGAGEQYF	TGTGCCAGTAGTCGTCCAGGGGCCGGCGAGCAGTACTTC
TRBV5-4	TRBD1	.	TRBJ2-3	14	CASSRGQDTDTQYF	TGTGCCAGCAGCCGGGGACAGGACACAGATACGCAGTATTTT
TRBV5-1	TRBD1	.	TRBJ2-7	13	CASGETGTFEQYF	TGCGCCAGCGGAGAGACAGGGACCTTCGAGCAGTACTTC
TRBV7-2	.	.	TRBJ2-2	13	CASSRDAHGELFF	TGTGCCAGCAGCAGGGACGCGCACGGGGAGCTGTTTTTT
TRBV7-2	.	once	TRBJ2-1	14	CASRSQGGYNEQFF	TGTGCCAGCAGGAGCCAGGGGGGATACAATGAGCAGTTCTTC
TRBV18	TRBD1	once	TRBJ1-3	18	CASSPETGGTSSGNTIYF	TGTGCCAGCTCACCCGAGACAGGGGGCACAAGCTCTGGAAACACCATATATTTT
TRBV4-3	.	.	TRBJ1-3	15	CASSGDSVSGNTIYF	TGCGCCAGCAGCGGCGACAGCGTCTCTGGAAACACCATATATTTT
TRBV2	.	.	TRBJ1-1	11	CASSGDTEAFF	TGTGCCAGCAGTGGAGACACTGAAGCTTTCTTT
TRBV9	.	.	TRBJ2-7	18	CASSVVGPRAFSSYEQYF	TGTGCCAGCAGCGTAGTTGGTCCGAGGGCCTTTAGCTCCTACGAGCAGTACTTC
TRBV6-1	TRBD2	.	TRBJ2-5	17	CASSGGRLAGAQETQYF	TGTGCCAGCAGTGGGGGAAGACTAGCGGGAGCACAAGAGACCCAGTACTTC
TRBV6-6	TRBD1	.	TRBJ1-5	16	CASSYWTGLGNQPQHF	TGTGCCAGCAGTTATTGGACAGGACTAGGGAATCAGCCCCAGCATTTT
TRBV2	TRBD1	.	TRBJ1-2	12	CAGRTGEYGYTF	TGTGCCGGCAGGACAGGGGAATATGGCTACACCTTC
TRBV9	TRBD2	.	TRBJ2-7	15	CASSVAPGGSYEQYF	TGTGCCAGCAGCGTAGCGCCGGGAGGCTCCTACGAGCAGTACTTC
TRBV2	.	once	TRBJ2-7	13	CASRWGAGYEQYF	TGTGCCAGCAGGTGGGGGGCAGGGTACGAGCAGTACTTC
TRBV19	.	.	TRBJ2-7	13	CASSIPHGAEQYF	TGTGCCAGTAGTATCCCCCACGGGGCCGAGCAGTACTTC
TRBV28	.	once	TRBJ2-7	17	CASREARGTLAPYEQYF	TGTGCCAGCAGGGAGGCCCGAGGGACGTTGGCCCCCTACGAGCAGTACTTC
TRBV20-1	.	.	TRBJ2-2	11	CSAPGTGELFF	TGCAGTGCTCCGGGGACCGGGGAGCTGTTTTTT
TRBV27	TRBD2	.	TRBJ2-5	14	CASSPGGGGETQYF	TGTGCCAGCAGCCCGGGAGGCGGGGGGGAGACCCAGTACTTC
TRBV4-1	.	once	TRBJ1-4	15	CASSQAQGQNEKLFF	TGCGCCAGCAGCCAAGCACAGGGTCAAAATGAAAAACTGTTTTTT
TRBV7-2	.	.	TRBJ2-3	14	CASSRAPGADTQYF	TGTGCCAGCAGCAGGGCTCCGGGCGCAGATACGCAGTATTTT
TRBV7-9	TRBD1	.	TRBJ1-1	14	CASSAQGENTEAFF	TGTGCCAGCAGCGCTCAGGGGGAGAACACTGAAGCTTTCTTT
TRBV7-9	TRBD1	.	TRBJ2-3	14	CASSLDRGTDTQYF	TGTGCCAGCAGCTTGGACAGGGGCACAGATACGCAGTATTTT
TRBV29-1	TRBD1	.	TRBJ1-1	15	CSVGQGAGVNTEAFF	TGCAGCGTTGGGCAGGGGGCTGGGGTGAACACTGAAGCTTTCTTT
TRBV5-4	TRBD2	once	TRBJ2-7	15	CASRQTLAGKGEQYF	TGTGCCAGCAGGCAAACACTAGCGGGGAAAGGCGAGCAGTACTTC
TRBV10-1	.	.	TRBJ1-1	13	CASSVERGTEAFF	TGCGCCAGCAGTGTGGAACGGGGCACTGAAGCTTTCTTT
TRBV9	.	.	TRBJ2-7	13	CASSVEAHYEQYF	TGTGCCAGCAGCGTAGAGGCCCACTACGAGCAGTACTTC
TRBV10-1	.	.	TRBJ2-7	13	CASSDRQYGEQYF	TGCGCCAGCAGCGACCGACAGTATGGGGAGCAGTACTTC
TRBV5-6	.	.	TRBJ2-2	12	CASSLVDGELFF	TGTGCCAGCAGCTTGGTCGACGGGGAGCTGTTTTTT
TRBV10-3	.	.	TRBJ1-1	11	CATANTAEAFF	TGTGCCACCGCAAATACGGCTGAAGCTTTCTTT
TRBV15	.	.	TRBJ2-5	16	CATSRDPAEWAETQYF	TGTGCCACCAGCAGAGATCCTGCAGAGTGGGCAGAGACCCAGTACTTC